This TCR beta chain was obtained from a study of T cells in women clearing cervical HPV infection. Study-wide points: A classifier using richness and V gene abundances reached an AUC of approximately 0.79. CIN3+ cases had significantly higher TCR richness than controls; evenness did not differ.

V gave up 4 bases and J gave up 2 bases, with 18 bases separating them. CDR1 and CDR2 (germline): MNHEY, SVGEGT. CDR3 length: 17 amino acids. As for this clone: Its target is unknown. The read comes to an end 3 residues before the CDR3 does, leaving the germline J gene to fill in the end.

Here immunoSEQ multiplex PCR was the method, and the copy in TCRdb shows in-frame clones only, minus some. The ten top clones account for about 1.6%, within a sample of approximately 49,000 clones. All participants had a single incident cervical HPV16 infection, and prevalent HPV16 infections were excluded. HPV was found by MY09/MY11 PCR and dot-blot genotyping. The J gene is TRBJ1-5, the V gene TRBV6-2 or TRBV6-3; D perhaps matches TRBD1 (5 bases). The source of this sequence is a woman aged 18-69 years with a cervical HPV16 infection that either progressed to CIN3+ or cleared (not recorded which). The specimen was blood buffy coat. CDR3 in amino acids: CASSSRTRGSGNQPQHF. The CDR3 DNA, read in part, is TGTGCCAGCAGTTCCCGCACCCGGGGGTCAGGCAATCAGCCC.